This TCR beta chain was recovered during a study of T cells after yellow fever vaccination. Study-level findings and limits: The secondary response showed a weaker magnitude and a faster peak, day 5 versus 15. Overall, a small share of clonotypes was seen in both CD4 and CD8 compartments. Subsequent to the booster, the majority of primary-vaccination clones reappeared (96% CD4, 85% to 90% CD8).

Germline trimming cut 9 bases from V and 7 bases from J; bases unmatched to any gene: 3. Germline V gives CDR1 SGHDT, CDR2 YYEEEE. There are 11 residues in the CDR3. This clonotype was recorded many times. The target antigen is unknown. TCRdb recomputed calls from the 5' RACE reads with MiXCR, one row per CDR3 protein. This sample has 350,000 or so distinct CDR3 sequences, with roughly 8.4% found just once. The sample consisted of PBMCs, taken roughly seven weeks after the first yellow fever vaccination. This TCR derives from a man younger than 30 who received the YFV17D yellow fever vaccine. The V call is TRBV5-6, the J call TRBJ2-1; 8 nucleotides match TRBD1. This CDR3 reads CANHRGNEQFF. CDR3 bases: TGTGCCAACCACAGGGGGAATGAGCAGTTCTTC.